This TCR beta chain was recovered during a study of tumor and adjacent non-tumor tissue in lung cancer. CDR3 length: 13 amino acids. V dropped 5 bases and J dropped 4 bases, with 14 bases sitting between them. The germline V gene encodes CDR1 DFQATT and CDR2 SNEGSKA (reference sequence). The library came from three nested PCR rounds adapted from ARM-PCR protocols. From the multiplex PCR reads, TCRdb called clonotypes with MiXCR, one entry per CDR3 protein. The repertoire holds 70,000 to 90,000 distinct CDR3 sequences, about two thirds seen once, with roughly a quarter in the top ten. This sample's RNA came from whole unsorted tissue. More than 3 cm separated this lung sample from the edge of the tumor. In regard to this clonotype: Because the CDR3 is missing its conserved closing phenylalanine or tryptophan, this is likely a read error.

The specimen was distant non-tumor lung tissue. The chain couples TRBV20-1 to TRBJ1-1, with D possibly TRBD1 on 5 matching bases. The clonotype comes from a woman in her fifties or sixties with non-small cell lung cancer. For the CDR3, the DNA is TGCAGTGCTCCGACGGGGAGGGGCACTGAAGCTTTCATT. It specifies CSAPTGRGTEAFI.